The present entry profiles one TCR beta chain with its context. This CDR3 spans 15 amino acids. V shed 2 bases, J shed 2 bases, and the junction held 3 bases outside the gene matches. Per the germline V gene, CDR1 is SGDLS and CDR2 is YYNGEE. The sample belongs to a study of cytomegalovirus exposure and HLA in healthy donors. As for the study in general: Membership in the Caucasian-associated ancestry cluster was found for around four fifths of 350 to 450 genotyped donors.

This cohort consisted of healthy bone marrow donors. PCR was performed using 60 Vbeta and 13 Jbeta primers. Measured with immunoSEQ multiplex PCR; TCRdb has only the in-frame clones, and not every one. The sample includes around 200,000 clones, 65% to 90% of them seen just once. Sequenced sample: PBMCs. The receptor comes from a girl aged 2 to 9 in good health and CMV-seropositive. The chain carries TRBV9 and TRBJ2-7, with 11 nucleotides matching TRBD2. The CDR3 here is CASSVGTSGTYEQYF. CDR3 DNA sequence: TGTGCCAGCAGCGTCGGGACTAGCGGAACCTACGAGCAGTACTTC. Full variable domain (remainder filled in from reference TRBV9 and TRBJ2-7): DSGVTQTPKHLITATGQRVTLRCSPRSGDLSVYWYQQSLDQGLQFLIQYYNGEERAKGNILERFSAQQFPDLHSELNLSSLELGDSALYFCASSVGTSGTYEQYFGPGTRLTVT.